This T cell receptor beta chain was documented in a study of T cell responses to AZD1222 COVID-19 vaccine. Investigators merged groups given second doses at roughly 4 or roughly 12 weeks. Per the germline V gene, CDR1 is SGHTA and CDR2 is FQGNSA. The ends were cut back, 7 bases at V and 5 bases at J, with 20 bases in the middle. The CDR3 sequence is 15 residues long. Comment on this clone: Its antigen is undetermined.

Findings and limits, study-wide: The CD4 TCRs associated with vaccination extended across spike and predominated at 160-218 and 743-854. Baseline testing showed seropositivity in only a handful of AZD1222 recipients. Donors were mostly white British, more females; clonal diversity possibly underestimated.

TCRdb's copy holds only in-frame clones and misses some; the assay was immunoSEQ multiplex PCR. Seen here are some 120,000 clones, more than 65% observed once, and the top ten hold about 27%. V gene TRBV7-2 combines with J gene TRBJ1-2, with D maybe TRBD1 (6 bases). The sequences come from peripheral blood, collected 28 days after the second AZD1222 dose. The TCR comes from an adult who received the AZD1222 COVID-19 vaccine. The CDR3 region is CASTPGGGGLYGYTF. In DNA, the CDR3 is TGTGCCAGCACCCCCGGAGGCGGGGGGCTATATGGCTACACCTTC.